The TCR beta chain under discussion was sequenced for a study of blood T cell repertoires in COVID-19. Here immunoSEQ multiplex PCR was the method, and the copy in TCRdb shows in-frame clones only, minus some. The table has under 300,000 clones, approximately 84% seen once. Participants, roughly 18 to 90 years old, spanned 24 US areas. Recovered Cohort 3 donors showed two negative PCRs, clearance, or symptom resolution. Sequences were obtained from PBMCs or T cells enriched from blood (not recorded which). This clonotype was sampled from a man between 35 and 55 years old who had recovered from COVID-19.

The CDR3: CASSYGTASTEAFF. DNA for the CDR3: TGTGCCAGCAGCTATGGGACAGCGAGCACTGAAGCTTTCTTT. The gene calls are TRBV7-2 and TRBJ1-1; 7 bases match TRBD1. Germline CDR1 is SGHTA and CDR2 is FQGNSA. V lost 4 bases and J lost 4; bases outside the gene matches: 6. The CDR3 is 14 residues long.